A single T cell receptor beta chain is shown here with its context. Rearranged V-D-J TRB sequences were amplified with a mixed TRB-A/B primer pool. TCRdb processed the multiplex PCR reads anew with MiXCR; each CDR3 protein has one entry. The repertoire includes roughly 4,600 distinct CDR3 sequences, around 70% of them detected once, and 6.5% to 9.5% sits in the top ten. This entry comes from a study of T cell repertoires in aging, cancer and after chemotherapy. CDR1 and CDR2 from the germline V gene are DFQATT and SNEGSKA (reference sequence). V was pared by 2 bases and J by 4 bases, with 16 bases of the junction left unmatched. The CDR3 covers 17 residues. Amplification of TCR beta used genomic DNA extracted from peripheral blood.

V is TRBV20-1 and J is TRBJ1-2; 7 nucleotides line up with TRBD1. The sequencing sample was made of blood. This clonotype originated in a human donor with a solid tumor. The CDR3 protein is CSARLHKQGGPVYGYTF. The CDR3, as DNA: TGCAGTGCTAGACTCCATAAACAAGGGGGCCCCGTCTATGGCTACACCTTC.